Presented here are 14 T cell receptor beta chains from one specimen sequenced in a study of CD8 T cells in Susac syndrome. Random hexamers were used to reverse transcribe the RNA input (about 0.5 to 1 ug). TCRdb passed the immunoSEQ multiplex PCR reads through MiXCR, listing each CDR3 protein once. Among about 180,000 distinct CDR3 sequences listed, around 95% were seen once. Sequencing was performed on CD4+ T cells from PBMCs. These receptor sequences come from a human donor with multiple sclerosis.

The gene calls are TRBV20-1 and TRBJ2-7; 8 bases match TRBD2. The V and J ends lost 0 bases and 2 bases, in that order; junction bases with no gene match: 3. Germline CDR1 DFQATT, CDR2 SNEGSKA (reference sequence). The CDR3 is made up of 14 amino acids. The CDR3 bases are TGCAGTGCTAGAGATTACGGGGGGGCCTACGAGCAGTACTTC. Amino acids: CSARDYGGAYEQYF.

This chain uses TRBV3-1 with TRBJ2-5; 16 bases line up with TRBD2. This CDR3 has 21 residues. J was trimmed by 4 bases and V by 3 bases; bases with no gene match: 17. Germline V gene data show CDR1 as LGHDT and CDR2 as YNNKEL (reference sequence). The CDR3 nucleotides are TGTGCCAGCAGCCATTTCCCAGGGACTAGCGGGGGGGCCTATCTACCAGAGACCCAGTACTTC. It codes for CASSHFPGTSGGAYLPETQYF.

The chain combines TRBV4-3 with TRBJ1-2; weak D call: TRBD1 (6 bases). The CDR3 sequence is 14 residues long. The germline V gene encodes CDR1 LGHNA and CDR2 YSLEER. Trimming took 1 base from V and 6 from J, leaving 12 bases between them. CDR3 in amino acids: CASSQVEQGHGYTF. The CDR3 DNA reads as TGCGCCAGCAGCCAAGTCGAACAGGGACATGGCTACACCTTC.

This clonotype showed up just once. V gene TRBV5-1 combines with J gene TRBJ2-7; D remains ambiguous. The CDR3 has 14 amino acids. Trimming cost V 0 bases and J 2 bases, with 9 bases left between them. The V gene's germline CDR1 is SGHRS and CDR2 YFSETQ. CDR3 loop: CASSLGTEAYEQYF. The CDR3 region has the DNA TGCGCCAGCAGCTTGGGAACAGAGGCCTACGAGCAGTACTTC.

The V gene is TRBV7-9, the J gene TRBJ1-2; possible D gene TRBD1, 5 bases. Trimming left V 1 base short and J 4 bases short, with 13 bases between. CDR3 length: 15 residues. Germline V CDR1 and CDR2: SEHNR, FQNEAQ (reference sequence). Here the CDR3 DNA reads TGTGCCAGCAGCTTAGGGGAGGGGACCTTCTATGGCTACACCTTC. Residues: CASSLGEGTFYGYTF.

The chain's CDR3 is CSVASVGTDTQYF. The CDR3 nucleotides are TGCAGCGTTGCTAGCGTTGGAACAGATACGCAGTATTTT. The rearrangement uses TRBV29-1 and TRBJ2-3; D perhaps matches TRBD2 (6 bases). Germline V gives CDR1 SQVTM, CDR2 ANQGSEA. CDR3 length: 13 amino acids. V lost 4 bases and J lost 3, with 11 bases in between.

V gene TRBV5-1 combines with J gene TRBJ1-2; D is undetermined. The CDR3 spans 13 residues. Germline V gives CDR1 SGHRS, CDR2 YFSETQ. V was clipped by 1 base and J by 5 bases, with 9 bases between them. CDR3 sequence: CASSLSENYGYTF. The DNA for the CDR3 is TGCGCCAGCAGCTTGTCAGAAAATTATGGCTACACCTTC.

This chain connects TRBV28 to TRBJ2-6, with D perhaps TRBD1 (6 bases). Trimming took off 0 bases at V and 1 base at J, with 16 bases between the two ends. This CDR3 region has 19 residues. CDR1 MDHEN and CDR2 SYDVKM come from the germline V gene. CDR3 protein: CASSLWLGARDSGANVLTF. The DNA of the CDR3 is TGTGCCAGCAGTTTATGGCTGGGGGCGCGTGATTCTGGGGCCAACGTCCTGACTTTC.

For this clonotype: A read error may account for a junction end that differs from germline. The chain is built from TRBV12-3 or TRBV12-4 and TRBJ1-2, with 12 bases matching TRBD1. The CDR3 consists of 11 residues. For the CDR3, the DNA is TGTGCCAGGGGGACAGGGGGCTGGCTCAGCTTC. Protein product: CARGTGGWLSF.

The V and J genes are TRBV20-1 and TRBJ2-5, with D maybe TRBD1 (6 bases). The CDR3 is 13 amino acids. V lost 7 bases to trimming and J lost 2 bases, with 14 bases between them. CDR1 and CDR2 (germline): DFQATT, SNEGSKA (reference sequence). In DNA form, the CDR3 reads TGCAGTGTAGCCAACAGGGAACAAGAGACCCAGTACTTC. Protein sequence: CSVANREQETQYF.

The chain carries TRBV19 and TRBJ2-7; D is unresolved. The CDR3 runs 14 residues. Trimming stripped 4 bases from V and 2 bases from J, with 12 bases between. Germline CDR1 LNHDA, CDR2 SQIVND (reference sequence). The CDR3 DNA sequence: TGTGCCAGTAGTAATGGCGCAAATACCTACGAGCAGTACTTC. Translating gives CASSNGANTYEQYF.

The chain uses TRBV30 and TRBJ1-1; unclear D gene. V was trimmed by 3 bases and J by 0 bases, leaving 14 bases between them. The CDR3 runs 15 residues. The germline CDR1 and CDR2 sequences are GTSNPN and SVGIG (reference sequence). CDR3: CAWRSYGAMNTEAFF. In DNA form, the CDR3 reads TGTGCCTGGAGGTCGTACGGCGCCATGAACACTGAAGCTTTCTTT.

The chain combines TRBV13 with TRBJ1-4; D gene ambiguous. Germline-derived CDR1 and CDR2 are PRHDT and FYEKMQ (reference sequence). V dropped 5 bases and J dropped 5 bases, with 3 bases sitting between them. CDR3 length: 11 amino acids. CDR3 nucleotides: TGTGCCAGCAGCCGCAATGAAAAACTGTTTTTT. The encoded protein is CASSRNEKLFF.

The chain combines TRBV3-1 with TRBJ1-5, with 7 bases identical to TRBD1. Germline CDR1 LGHDT, CDR2 YNNKEL (reference sequence). The CDR3 consists of 14 residues. The V gene end was trimmed by 4 bases and the J gene end by 4 bases; junction bases not matched to a gene: 4. CDR3 protein: CASSPGTVNQPQHF. In DNA form, the CDR3 reads TGTGCCAGCAGCCCCGGGACAGTAAATCAGCCCCAGCATTTT.